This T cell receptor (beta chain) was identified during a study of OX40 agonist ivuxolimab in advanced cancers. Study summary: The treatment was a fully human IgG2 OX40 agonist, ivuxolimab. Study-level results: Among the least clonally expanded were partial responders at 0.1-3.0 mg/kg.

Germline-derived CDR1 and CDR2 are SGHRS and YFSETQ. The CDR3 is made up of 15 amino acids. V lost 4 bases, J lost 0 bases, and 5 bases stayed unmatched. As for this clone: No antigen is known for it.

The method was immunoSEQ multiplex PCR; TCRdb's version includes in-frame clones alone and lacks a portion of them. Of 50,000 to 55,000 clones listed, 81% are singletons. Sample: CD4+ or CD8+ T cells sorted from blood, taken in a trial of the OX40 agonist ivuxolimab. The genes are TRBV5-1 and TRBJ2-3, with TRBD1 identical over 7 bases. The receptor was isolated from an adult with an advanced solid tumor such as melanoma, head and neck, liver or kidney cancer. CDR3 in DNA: TGCGCCAGCAGCGGAACAGGGGAAAGCACAGATACGCAGTATTTT. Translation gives CASSGTGESTDTQYF.